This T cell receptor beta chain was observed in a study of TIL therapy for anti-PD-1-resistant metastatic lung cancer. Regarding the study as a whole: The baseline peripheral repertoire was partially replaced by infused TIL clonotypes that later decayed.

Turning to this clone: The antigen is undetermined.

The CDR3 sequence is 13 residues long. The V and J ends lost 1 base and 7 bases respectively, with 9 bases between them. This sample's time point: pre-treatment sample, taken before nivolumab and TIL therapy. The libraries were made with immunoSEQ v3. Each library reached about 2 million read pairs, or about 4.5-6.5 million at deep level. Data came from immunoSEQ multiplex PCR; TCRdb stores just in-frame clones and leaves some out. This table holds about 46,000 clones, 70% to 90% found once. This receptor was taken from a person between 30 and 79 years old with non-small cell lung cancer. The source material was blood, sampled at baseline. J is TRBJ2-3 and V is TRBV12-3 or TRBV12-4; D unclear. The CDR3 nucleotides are TGTGCCAGCAGTTTAGGCCCCGCTAATACGCAGTATTTT. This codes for CASSLGPANTQYF.